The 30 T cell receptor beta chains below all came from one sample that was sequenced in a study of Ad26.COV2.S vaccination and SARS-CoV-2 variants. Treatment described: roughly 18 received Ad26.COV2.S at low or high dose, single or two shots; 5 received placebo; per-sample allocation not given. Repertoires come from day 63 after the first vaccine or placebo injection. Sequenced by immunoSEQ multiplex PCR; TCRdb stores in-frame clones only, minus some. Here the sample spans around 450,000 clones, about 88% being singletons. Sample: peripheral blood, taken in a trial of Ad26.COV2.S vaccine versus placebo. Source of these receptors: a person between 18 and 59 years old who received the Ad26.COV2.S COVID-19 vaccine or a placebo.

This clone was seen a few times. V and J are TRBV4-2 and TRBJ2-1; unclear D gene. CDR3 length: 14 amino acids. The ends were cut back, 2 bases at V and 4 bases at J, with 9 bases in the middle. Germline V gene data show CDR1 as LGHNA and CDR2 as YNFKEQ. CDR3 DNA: TGTGCCAGCAGCCAAACGAGTACATACAATGAGCAGTTCTTC. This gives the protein CASSQTSTYNEQFF.

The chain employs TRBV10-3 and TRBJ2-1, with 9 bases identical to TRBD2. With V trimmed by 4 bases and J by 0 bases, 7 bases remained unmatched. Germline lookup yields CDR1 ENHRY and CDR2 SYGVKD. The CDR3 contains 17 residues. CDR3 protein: CAISGPAGGSSYNEQFF. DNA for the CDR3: TGTGCCATCAGTGGGCCAGCGGGGGGTTCCTCCTACAATGAGCAGTTCTTC.

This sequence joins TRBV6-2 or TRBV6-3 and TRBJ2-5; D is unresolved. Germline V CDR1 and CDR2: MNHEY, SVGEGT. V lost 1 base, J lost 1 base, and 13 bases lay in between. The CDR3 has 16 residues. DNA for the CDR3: TGTGCCAGCAGTTACTGGGCTAGGTCCTTCCAAGAGACCCAGTACTTC. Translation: CASSYWARSFQETQYF.

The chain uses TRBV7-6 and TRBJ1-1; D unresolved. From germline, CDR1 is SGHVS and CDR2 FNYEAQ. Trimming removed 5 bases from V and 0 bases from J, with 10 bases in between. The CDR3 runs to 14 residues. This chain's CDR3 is CASSLLELNTEAFF. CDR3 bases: TGTGCCAGCAGCCTTCTAGAACTGAACACTGAAGCTTTCTTT.

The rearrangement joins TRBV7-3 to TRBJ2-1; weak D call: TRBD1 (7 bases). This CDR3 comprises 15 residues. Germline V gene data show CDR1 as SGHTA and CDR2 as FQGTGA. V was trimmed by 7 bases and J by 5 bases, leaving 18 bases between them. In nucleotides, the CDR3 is TGTGCCAGCATCGCCCGGGGGACAGCCAACAATGAGCAGTTCTTC. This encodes CASIARGTANNEQFF.

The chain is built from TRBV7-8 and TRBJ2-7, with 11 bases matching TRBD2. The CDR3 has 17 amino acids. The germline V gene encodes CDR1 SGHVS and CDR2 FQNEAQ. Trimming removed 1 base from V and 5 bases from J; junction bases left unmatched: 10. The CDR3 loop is CASSLEEASGRLHEQYV. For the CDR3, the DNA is TGTGCCAGCAGCTTAGAGGAGGCTAGCGGGAGGTTACACGAGCAGTACGTC.

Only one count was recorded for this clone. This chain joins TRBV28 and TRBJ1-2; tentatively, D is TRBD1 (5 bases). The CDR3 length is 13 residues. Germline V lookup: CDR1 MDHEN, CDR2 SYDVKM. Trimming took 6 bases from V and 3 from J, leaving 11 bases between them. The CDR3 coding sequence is TGTGCCAGCAGGGCACAGGATTACTATGGCTACACCTTC. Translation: CASRAQDYYGYTF.

CDR3 nucleotide sequence: TGTGCCAGCAGCTTTTTTGCCGGGACTAGCGGGAGAAGTACAGATACGCAGTATTTT. Protein product: CASSFFAGTSGRSTDTQYF. V gene TRBV5-5 combines with J gene TRBJ2-3, with 14 bases aligning to TRBD2. J lost 3 bases, V lost 2 bases, and 11 bases had no gene match. This CDR3 spans 19 amino acids. Germline CDR1 and CDR2: SGHKS and YYEKEE (reference sequence). Full variable domain (missing parts from reference TRBV5-5 and TRBJ2-3): DAGVTQSPTHLIKTRGQQVTLRCSPISGHKSVSWYQQVLGQGPQFIFQYYEKEERGRGNFPDRFSARQFPNYSSELNVNALLLGDSALYLCASSFFAGTSGRSTDTQYFGPGTRLTVL.

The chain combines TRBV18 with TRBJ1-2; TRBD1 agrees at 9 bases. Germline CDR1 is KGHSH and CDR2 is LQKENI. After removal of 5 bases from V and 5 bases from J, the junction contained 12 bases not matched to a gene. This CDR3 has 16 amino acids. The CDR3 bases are TGTGCCAGCTCAGCCGGGACAGGGATAGGGCAATATGGCTACACCTTC. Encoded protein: CASSAGTGIGQYGYTF.

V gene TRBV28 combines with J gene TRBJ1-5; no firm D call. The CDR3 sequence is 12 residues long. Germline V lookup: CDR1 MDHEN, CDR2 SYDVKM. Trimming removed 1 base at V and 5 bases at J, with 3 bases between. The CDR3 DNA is TGTGCCAGCAGTTTATTAGATCAGCCCCAGCATTTT. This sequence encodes CASSLLDQPQHF.

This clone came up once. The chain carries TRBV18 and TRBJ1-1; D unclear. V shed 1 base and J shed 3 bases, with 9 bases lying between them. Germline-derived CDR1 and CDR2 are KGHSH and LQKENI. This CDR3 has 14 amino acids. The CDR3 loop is CASSPRASDTEAFF. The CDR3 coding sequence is TGTGCCAGCTCACCACGGGCTTCGGACACTGAAGCTTTCTTT.

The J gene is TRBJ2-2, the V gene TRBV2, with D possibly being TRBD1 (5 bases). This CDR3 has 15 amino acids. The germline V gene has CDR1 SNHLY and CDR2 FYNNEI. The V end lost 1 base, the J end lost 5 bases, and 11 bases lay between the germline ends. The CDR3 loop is CASSEDPRVTGELFF. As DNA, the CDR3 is TGTGCCAGCAGTGAAGACCCCAGGGTGACCGGGGAGCTGTTTTTT.

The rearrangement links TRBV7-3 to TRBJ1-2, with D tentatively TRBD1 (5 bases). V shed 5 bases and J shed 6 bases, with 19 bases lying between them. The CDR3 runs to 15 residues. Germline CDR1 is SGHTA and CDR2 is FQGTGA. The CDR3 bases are TGTGCCAGCAGCCACGGGGCGGCGGGGGTAAATGGCTACACCTTC. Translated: CASSHGAAGVNGYTF.

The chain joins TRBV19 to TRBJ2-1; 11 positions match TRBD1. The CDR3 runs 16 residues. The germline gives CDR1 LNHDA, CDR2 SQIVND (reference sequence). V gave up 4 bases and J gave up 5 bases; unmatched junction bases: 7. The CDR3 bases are TGTGCCAGTAGTACTACGGACAGGGGGCTACACAATGAGCAGTTCTTC. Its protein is CASSTTDRGLHNEQFF.

The CDR3 coding sequence is TGTGCCAGTAGTATAGCCCCTCTGACTAGCGGGATAGAGACGCAGTATTTT. Amino acids: CASSIAPLTSGIETQYF. The V call is TRBV19, the J call TRBJ2-3; 11 bases fit TRBD2. Germline CDR1 LNHDA, CDR2 SQIVND (reference sequence). After removal of 1 base from V and 9 bases from J, the junction contained 12 bases not matched to a gene. The CDR3 length is 17 residues.

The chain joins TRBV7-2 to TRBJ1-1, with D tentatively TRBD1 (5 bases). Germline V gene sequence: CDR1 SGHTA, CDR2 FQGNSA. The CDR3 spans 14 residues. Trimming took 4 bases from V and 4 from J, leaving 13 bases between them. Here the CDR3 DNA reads TGTGCCAGCAGCTCCTCGTCCGGGGGCACTGAAGCTTTCTTT. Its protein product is CASSSSSGGTEAFF. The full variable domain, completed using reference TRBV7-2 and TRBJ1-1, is GAGVSQSPSNKVTEKGKDVELRCDPISGHTALYWYRQSLGQGLEFLIYFQGNSAPDKSGLPSDRFSAERTGGSVSTLTIQRTQQEDSAVYLCASSSSSGGTEAFFGQGTRLTVV.

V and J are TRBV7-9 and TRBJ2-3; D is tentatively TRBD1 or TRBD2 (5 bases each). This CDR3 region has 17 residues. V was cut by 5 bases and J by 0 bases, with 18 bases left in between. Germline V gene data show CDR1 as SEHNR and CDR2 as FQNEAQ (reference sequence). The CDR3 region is CASSTRPGTYSTDTQYF. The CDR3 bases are TGTGCCAGCAGCACCCGACCCGGGACCTACAGCACAGATACGCAGTATTTT.

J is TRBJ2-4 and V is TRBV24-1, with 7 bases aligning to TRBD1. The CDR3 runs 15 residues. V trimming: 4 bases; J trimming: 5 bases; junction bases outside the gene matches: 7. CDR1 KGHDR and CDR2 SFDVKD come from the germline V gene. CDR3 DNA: TGTGCCACCAGTGACCCCACAGGGGACCAAAACATTCAGTACTTC. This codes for CATSDPTGDQNIQYF.

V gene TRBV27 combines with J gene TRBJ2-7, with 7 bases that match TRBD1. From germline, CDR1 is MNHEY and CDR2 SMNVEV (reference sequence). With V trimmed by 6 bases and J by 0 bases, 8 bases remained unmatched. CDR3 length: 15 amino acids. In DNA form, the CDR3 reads TGTGCCAGCAGCGACAGGGTTTTGGGCTCCTACGAGCAGTACTTC. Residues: CASSDRVLGSYEQYF.

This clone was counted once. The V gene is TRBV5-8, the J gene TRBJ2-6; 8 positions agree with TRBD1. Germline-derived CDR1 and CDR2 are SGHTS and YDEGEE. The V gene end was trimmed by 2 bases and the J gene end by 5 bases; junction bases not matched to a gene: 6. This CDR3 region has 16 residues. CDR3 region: CASSFGQGSRANVLTF. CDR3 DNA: TGTGCCAGCAGCTTTGGACAGGGATCGAGGGCCAACGTCCTGACTTTC.

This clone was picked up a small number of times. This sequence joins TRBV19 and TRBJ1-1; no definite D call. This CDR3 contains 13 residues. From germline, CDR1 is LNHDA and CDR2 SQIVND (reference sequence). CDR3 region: CASQEDGYAEAFF. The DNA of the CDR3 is TGTGCAAGCCAGGAGGACGGGTACGCTGAAGCTTTCTTT.

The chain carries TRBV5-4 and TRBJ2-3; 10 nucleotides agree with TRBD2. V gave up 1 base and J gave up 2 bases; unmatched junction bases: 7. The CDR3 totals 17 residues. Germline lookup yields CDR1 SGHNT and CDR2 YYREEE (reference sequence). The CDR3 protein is CASSLFLAGGATDTQYF. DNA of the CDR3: TGTGCCAGCAGCTTGTTCTTAGCGGGGGGAGCCACAGATACGCAGTATTTT.

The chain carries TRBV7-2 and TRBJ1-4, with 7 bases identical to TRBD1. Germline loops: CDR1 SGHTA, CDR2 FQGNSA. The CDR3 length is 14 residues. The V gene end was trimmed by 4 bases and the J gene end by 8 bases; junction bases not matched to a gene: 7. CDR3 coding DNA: TGTGCCAGCAGCTCCGACAGGGAGAGAGAAAAACTGTTTTTT. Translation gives CASSSDREREKLFF.

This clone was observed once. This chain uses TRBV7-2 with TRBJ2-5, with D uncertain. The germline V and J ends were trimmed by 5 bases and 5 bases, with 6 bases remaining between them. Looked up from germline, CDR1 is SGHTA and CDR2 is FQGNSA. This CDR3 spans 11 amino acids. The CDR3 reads CASSRRETQYF. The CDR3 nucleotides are TGTGCCAGCAGCAGGCGTGAGACCCAGTACTTC.

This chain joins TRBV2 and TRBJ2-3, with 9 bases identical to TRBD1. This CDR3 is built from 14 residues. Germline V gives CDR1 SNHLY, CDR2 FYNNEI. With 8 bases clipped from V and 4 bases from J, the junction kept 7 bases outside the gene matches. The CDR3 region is CASLTGTGSDTQYF. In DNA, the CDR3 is TGTGCCAGCCTAACCGGGACAGGGTCAGATACGCAGTATTTT. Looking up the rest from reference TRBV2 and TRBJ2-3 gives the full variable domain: EPEVTQTPSHQVTQMGQEVILRCVPISNHLYFYWYRQILGQKVEFLVSFYNNEISEKSEIFDDQFSVERPDGSNFTLKIRSTKLEDSAMYFCASLTGTGSDTQYFGPGTRLTVL.

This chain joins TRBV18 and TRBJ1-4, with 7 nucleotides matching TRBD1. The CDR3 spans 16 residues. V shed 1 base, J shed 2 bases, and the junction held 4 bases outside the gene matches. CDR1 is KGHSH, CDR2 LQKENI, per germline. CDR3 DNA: TGTGCCAGCTCACCACACAGGGGTCGGACTAATGAAAAACTGTTTTTT. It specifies CASSPHRGRTNEKLFF. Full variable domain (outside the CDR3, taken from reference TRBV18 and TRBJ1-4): NAGVMQNPRHLVRRRGQEARLRCSPMKGHSHVYWYRQLPEEGLKFMVYLQKENIIDESGMPKERFSAEFPKEGPSILRIQQVVRGDSAAYFCASSPHRGRTNEKLFFGSGTQLSVL.

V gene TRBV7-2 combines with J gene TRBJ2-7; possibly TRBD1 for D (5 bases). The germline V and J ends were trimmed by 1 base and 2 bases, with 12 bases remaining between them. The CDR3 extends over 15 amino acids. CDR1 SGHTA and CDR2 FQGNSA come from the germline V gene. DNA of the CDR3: TGTGCCAGCAGCTTAGTATTCCCAGGGCCCTACGAGCAGTACTTC. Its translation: CASSLVFPGPYEQYF.

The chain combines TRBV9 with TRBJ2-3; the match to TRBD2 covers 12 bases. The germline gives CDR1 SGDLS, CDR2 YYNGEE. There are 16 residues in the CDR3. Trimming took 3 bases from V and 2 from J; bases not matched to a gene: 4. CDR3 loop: CASSAGLAGTTDTQYF. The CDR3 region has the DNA TGTGCCAGCAGCGCAGGACTAGCGGGAACCACAGATACGCAGTATTTT.

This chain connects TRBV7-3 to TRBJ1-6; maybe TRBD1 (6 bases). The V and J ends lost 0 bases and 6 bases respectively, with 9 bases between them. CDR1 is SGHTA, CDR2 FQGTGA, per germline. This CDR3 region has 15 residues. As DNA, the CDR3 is TGTGCCAGCAGCTTAACAAGGGACATTAATTCACCCCTCCACTTT. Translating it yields CASSLTRDINSPLHF.

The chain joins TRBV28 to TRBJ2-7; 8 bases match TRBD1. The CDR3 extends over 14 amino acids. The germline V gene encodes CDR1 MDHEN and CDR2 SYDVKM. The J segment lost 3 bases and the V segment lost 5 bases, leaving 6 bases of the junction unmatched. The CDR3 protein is CASSLAGQGYEQYF. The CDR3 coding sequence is TGTGCCAGCAGTCTAGCCGGACAGGGCTACGAGCAGTACTTC.